A selection of T cell receptor beta chains follows, all from one sample in a study of OX40 agonist ivuxolimab in advanced cancers. Method: immunoSEQ multiplex PCR; TCRdb's copy keeps in-frame clones and lacks some. The data contain roughly 15,000 clones, approximately 91% of them seen just once; the ten biggest clones take up 65% to 75%. This specimen consisted of CD4+ or CD8+ T cells sorted from blood, obtained in a trial of the OX40 agonist ivuxolimab. The origin of the receptors is an adult with an advanced solid tumor such as melanoma, head and neck, liver or kidney cancer. CDR3s include the opening cysteine and the closing phenylalanine or tryptophan. Each record gives: clone size, J gene, D gene, V gene, CDR3 protein, CDR3 DNA. D genes are given only for firm matches. Expanded clones are given a class, and other clones once, few, many or no size at all.

.	TRBJ2-5	.	TRBV15	CATSRDRDTQETQYF	TGTGCCACCAGCAGAGACCGGGACACCCAAGAGACCCAGTACTTC
medium-sized	TRBJ1-2	.	TRBV6-1	CASSESGTANYGYTF	TGTGCCAGCAGTGAAAGCGGAACAGCTAACTATGGCTACACCTTC
.	TRBJ2-3	.	TRBV7-9	CASSLPPTRIGTDTQYF	TGTGCCAGCAGCTTACCCCCTACTAGGATCGGCACAGATACGCAGTATTTT
few	TRBJ1-4	.	TRBV6-5	CASSYSIEVGEKLFF	TGTGCCAGCAGTTACTCGATTGAAGTAGGTGAAAAACTGTTTTTT
.	TRBJ1-2	.	TRBV4-3	CASSQGRGAVYGYTF	TGCGCCAGCAGCCAAGGGAGGGGGGCAGTGTATGGCTACACCTTC
.	TRBJ1-5	.	TRBV2	CASRDSTQGWGIRQPQHF	TGTGCCAGCAGGGACTCTACACAGGGTTGGGGTATTCGTCAGCCCCAGCATTTT
once	TRBJ1-3	TRBD1	TRBV10-2	CASASDRAFPSSGNTIYF	TGCGCCAGCGCATCGGACAGGGCTTTTCCCAGCTCTGGAAACACCATATATTTT
.	TRBJ2-6	.	TRBV2	CASLGRANVLTF	TGTGCCAGCTTGGGGAGGGCCAACGTCCTGACTTTC
.	TRBJ2-7	TRBD2	TRBV11-2	CASSLGSGGFYEQYF	TGTGCCAGCAGCTTAGGCAGCGGGGGGTTCTACGAGCAGTACTTC
.	TRBJ2-3	.	TRBV7-2	CASSTGRSVTQYF	TGTGCCAGCAGCACGGGACGATCCGTTACGCAGTATTTT
.	TRBJ2-7	.	TRBV7-6	CASSSTYEQYF	TGTGCCAGCAGCTCTACGTACGAGCAGTACTTC